This TCR beta chain comes out of a study of breast tumors, draining lymph nodes, adjacent tissues. TCRdb processed the multiplex PCR reads anew with MiXCR; each CDR3 protein has one entry. Altogether 150,000 to 200,000 distinct CDR3 sequences are present, 30% to 35% being singletons, with the ten largest covering about 3.9%. Regarding the study as a whole: Tumors had less TCR diversity than lymph nodes, more than nontumor tissue. The data were judged consistent with most tumor T cells coming from lymph node and expanding in tumor. Luminal-like breast cancer showed significantly greater tumor-nontumor repertoire similarity than basal-like breast cancer did. Tumor T cell lymph node origin was a supported hypothesis, not proven.

Germline lookup yields CDR1 SGHRS and CDR2 YFSETQ. The CDR3 runs 14 residues. Samples came from axillary lymph nodes draining the breast cancer. Of note for this clonotype: Its antigen is currently unknown. An end of the junction differs from the germline gene, which may be a read error.

Sample: axillary lymph node tissue. The receptor comes from a female donor with breast cancer. Some clones in this sample may be carry-over from other donors' samples. The chain has TRBV5-1 and TRBJ2-5; D might be TRBD1 (6 bases). This CDR3 is CASSLTGLQDTQYF. CDR3 nucleotide sequence: TGCGCCAGCAGCTTAACAGGGCTCCAAGACACCCAGTACTTC.